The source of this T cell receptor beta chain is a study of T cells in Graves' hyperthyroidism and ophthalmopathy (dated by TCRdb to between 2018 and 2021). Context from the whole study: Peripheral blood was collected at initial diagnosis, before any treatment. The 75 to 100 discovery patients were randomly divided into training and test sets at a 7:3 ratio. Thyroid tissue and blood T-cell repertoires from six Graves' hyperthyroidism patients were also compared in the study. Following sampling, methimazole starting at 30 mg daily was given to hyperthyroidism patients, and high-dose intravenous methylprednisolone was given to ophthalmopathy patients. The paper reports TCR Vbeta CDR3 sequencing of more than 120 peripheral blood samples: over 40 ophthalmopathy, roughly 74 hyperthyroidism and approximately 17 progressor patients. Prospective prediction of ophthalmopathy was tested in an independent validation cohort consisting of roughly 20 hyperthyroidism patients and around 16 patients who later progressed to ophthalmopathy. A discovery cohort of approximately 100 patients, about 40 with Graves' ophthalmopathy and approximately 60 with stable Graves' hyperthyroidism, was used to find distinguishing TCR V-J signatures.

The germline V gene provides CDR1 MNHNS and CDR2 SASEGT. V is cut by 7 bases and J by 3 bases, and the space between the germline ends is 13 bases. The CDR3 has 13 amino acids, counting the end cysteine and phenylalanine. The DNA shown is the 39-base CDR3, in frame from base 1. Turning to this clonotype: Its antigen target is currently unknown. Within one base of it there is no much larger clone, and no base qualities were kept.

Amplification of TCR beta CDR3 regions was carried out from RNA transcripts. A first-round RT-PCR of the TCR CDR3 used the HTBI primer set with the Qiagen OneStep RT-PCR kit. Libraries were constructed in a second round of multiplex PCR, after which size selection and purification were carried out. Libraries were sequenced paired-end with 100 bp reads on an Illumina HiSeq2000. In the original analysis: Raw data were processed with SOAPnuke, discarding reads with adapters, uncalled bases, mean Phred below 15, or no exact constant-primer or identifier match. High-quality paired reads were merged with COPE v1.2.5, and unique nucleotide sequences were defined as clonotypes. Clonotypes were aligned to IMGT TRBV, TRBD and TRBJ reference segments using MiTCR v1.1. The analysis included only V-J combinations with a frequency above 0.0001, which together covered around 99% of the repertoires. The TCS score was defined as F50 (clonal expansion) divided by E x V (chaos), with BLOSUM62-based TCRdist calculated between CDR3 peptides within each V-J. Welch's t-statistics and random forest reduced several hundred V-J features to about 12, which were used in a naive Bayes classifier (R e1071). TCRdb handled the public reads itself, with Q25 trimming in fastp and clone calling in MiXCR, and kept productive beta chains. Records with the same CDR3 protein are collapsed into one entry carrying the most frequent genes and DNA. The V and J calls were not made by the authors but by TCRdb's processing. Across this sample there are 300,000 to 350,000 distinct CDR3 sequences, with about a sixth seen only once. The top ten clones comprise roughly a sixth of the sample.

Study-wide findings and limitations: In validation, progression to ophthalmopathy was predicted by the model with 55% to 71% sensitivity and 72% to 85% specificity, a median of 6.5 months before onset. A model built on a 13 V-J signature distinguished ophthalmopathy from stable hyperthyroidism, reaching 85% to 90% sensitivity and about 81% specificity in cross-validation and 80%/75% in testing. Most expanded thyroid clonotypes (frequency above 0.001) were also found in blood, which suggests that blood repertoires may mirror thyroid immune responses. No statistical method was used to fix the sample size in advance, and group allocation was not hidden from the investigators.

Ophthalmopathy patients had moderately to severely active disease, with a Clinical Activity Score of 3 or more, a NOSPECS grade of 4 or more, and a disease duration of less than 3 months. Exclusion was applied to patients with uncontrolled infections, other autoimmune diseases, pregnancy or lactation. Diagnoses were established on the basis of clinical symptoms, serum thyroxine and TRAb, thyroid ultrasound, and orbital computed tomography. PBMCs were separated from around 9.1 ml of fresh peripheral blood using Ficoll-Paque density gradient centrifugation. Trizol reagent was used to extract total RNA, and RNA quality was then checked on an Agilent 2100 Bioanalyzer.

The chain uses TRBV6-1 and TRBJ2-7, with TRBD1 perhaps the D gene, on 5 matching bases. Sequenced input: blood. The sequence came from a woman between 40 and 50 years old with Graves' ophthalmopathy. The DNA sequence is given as TGTGCCAGCACGTGGACAAACCTCTACGAGCAGTACTTC. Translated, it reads CASTWTNLYEQYF.